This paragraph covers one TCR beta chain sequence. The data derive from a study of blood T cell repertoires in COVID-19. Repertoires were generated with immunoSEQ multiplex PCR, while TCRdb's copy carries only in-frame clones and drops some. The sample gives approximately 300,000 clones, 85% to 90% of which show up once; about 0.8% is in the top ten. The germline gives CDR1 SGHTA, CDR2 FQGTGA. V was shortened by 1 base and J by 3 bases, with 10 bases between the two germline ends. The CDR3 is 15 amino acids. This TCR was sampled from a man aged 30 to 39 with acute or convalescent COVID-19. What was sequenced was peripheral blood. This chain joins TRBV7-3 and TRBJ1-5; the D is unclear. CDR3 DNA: TGTGCCAGCAGCTTAAGTTTGGCTGTCAATCAGCCCCAGCATTTT. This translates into CASSLSLAVNQPQHF.